The 32 T cell receptor beta chains given below trace back to one sample, sequenced in a study of T cells in Graves' hyperthyroidism and ophthalmopathy. RNA transcripts yielded amplified TCR beta CDR3 regions. Carried out on the TCR CDR3, a first-round RT-PCR used the HTBI primer set. Each CDR3 protein is one row after TCRdb ran MiXCR on the multiplex PCR reads. This sample yields roughly 380,000 distinct CDR3 sequences, of which roughly 13% are seen a single time; approximately 5.8% belongs to the top ten. The material sequenced was blood. The origin of the receptors is a woman aged 18-29 years with Graves' hyperthyroidism.

There are many counts of this clonotype. The chain combines TRBV13 with TRBJ1-1; no reliable D call. V lost 3 bases and J 1 base, leaving 9 bases between the germline ends. The CDR3 runs 14 residues. Germline V CDR1 and CDR2: PRHDT, FYEKMQ (reference sequence). The CDR3 DNA is TGTGCCAGCAGCTTTTATGGTGGGAACACTGAAGCTTTCTTT. The encoded protein is CASSFYGGNTEAFF.

There are many counts of this clonotype. The rearrangement joins TRBV7-3 to TRBJ1-1; D call uncertain. V was pared by 3 bases and J by 4 bases, with 9 bases between. The CDR3 has 13 amino acids. Germline V gene sequence: CDR1 SGHTA, CDR2 FQGTGA. The CDR3 here is CASSLKRSTEAFF. The CDR3 coding sequence is TGTGCCAGCAGCTTGAAAAGGTCCACTGAAGCTTTCTTT.

The chain joins TRBV4-1 to TRBJ2-2, with 11 nucleotides matching TRBD1. Germline loops: CDR1 MGHRA, CDR2 YSYEKL. The CDR3 consists of 17 residues. Losses at the gene ends were 0 bases for V and 9 bases for J; bases not matched to a gene: 9. CDR3 DNA sequence: TGCGCCAGCAGCCAAGAATGGACAGGGGGCCAGTTGAGGGAGCTGTTTTTT. This sequence encodes CASSQEWTGGQLRELFF.

This clonotype was found many times. The chain uses TRBV7-6 and TRBJ1-6, with TRBD1 identical over 8 bases. The germline CDR1 and CDR2 sequences are SGHVS and FNYEAQ. The CDR3 spans 16 residues. The trim removed 5 bases at V and 10 bases at J, leaving 13 bases unmatched. CDR3 bases: TGTGCCAGCAGCCCCAGACAGGGGTCAGGGGGATCACCCCTCCACTTT. It codes for CASSPRQGSGGSPLHF.

This clonotype was detected many times. The J gene is TRBJ2-1, the V gene TRBV20-1; TRBD2 aligns across 11 bases. Germline lookup yields CDR1 DFQATT and CDR2 SNEGSKA (reference sequence). The CDR3 runs 13 residues. The CDR3 region is CSWLAGGYNEQFF. The DNA of the CDR3 is TGCAGCTGGCTAGCGGGAGGTTACAATGAGCAGTTCTTC.

This clonotype was counted at least ten times. V usage is TRBV20-1 and J usage is TRBJ2-5; 9 bases agree with TRBD2. Germline CDR1 is DFQATT and CDR2 is SNEGSKA (reference sequence). The V and J ends lost 2 bases and 5 bases, in that order; junction bases with no gene match: 6. The CDR3 covers 14 residues. This chain's CDR3 is CSARPLAGGETQYF. The DNA of the CDR3 is TGCAGTGCTAGACCCCTCGCGGGAGGGGAGACCCAGTACTTC.

This clonotype was seen repeatedly, ten times or more. The J gene is TRBJ2-5, the V gene TRBV2; 11 nucleotides line up with TRBD1. Germline values: CDR1 SNHLY, CDR2 FYNNEI. CDR3 size: 15 residues. The V gene end was trimmed by 6 bases and the J gene end by 4 bases; junction bases not matched to a gene: 7. The CDR3 DNA follows: TGTGCCAGCAGAGGACAGGGGGCGAGGGGAGAGACCCAGTACTTC. Its translation is CASRGQGARGETQYF.

The sample holds a few counts of this clonotype. The chain has TRBV2 and TRBJ1-4; no reliable D call. Germline V CDR1 and CDR2: SNHLY, FYNNEI. V was pared by 8 bases and J by 0 bases, with 7 bases between. This CDR3 has 13 residues. DNA of the CDR3: TGTGCCAGCGGCGGAACAACTAATGAAAAACTGTTTTTT. Translated: CASGGTTNEKLFF.

At least ten counts were recorded for this clonotype. This rearrangement joins TRBV5-1 to TRBJ2-1; D may correspond to TRBD1 or TRBD2 (5 bases each). Trimming cost V 0 bases and J 4 bases, with 17 bases left between them. The CDR3 totals 17 residues. The germline gives CDR1 SGHRS, CDR2 YFSETQ. CDR3 protein: CASSLGGRDSYYNEQFF. CDR3 DNA: TGCGCCAGCAGCTTGGGTGGGAGAGACAGCTATTACAATGAGCAGTTCTTC.

This clonotype was recorded at least ten times. The CDR3: CASSPSLTSDRGWNEQFF. The CDR3 coding sequence is TGTGCCAGCAGTCCCAGCCTCACATCAGACAGGGGGTGGAATGAGCAGTTCTTC. The genes are TRBV6-1 and TRBJ2-1; 9 positions agree with TRBD1. The junction had 18 bases not matched to a gene; V was cut back by 5 bases and J by 7 bases. The CDR3 spans 18 residues. CDR1 MNHNS and CDR2 SASEGT come from the germline V gene.

The gene calls are TRBV20-1 and TRBJ2-1, with 16 bases aligning to TRBD2. The CDR3 length is 14 residues. Looked up from germline, CDR1 is DFQATT and CDR2 is SNEGSKA (reference sequence). The ends lost 3 bases at V and 10 bases at J; junction bases unmatched: 3. The CDR3 loop reads CSARGTSGREEQFF. CDR3 DNA sequence: TGCAGTGCTAGGGGGACTAGCGGGAGGGAGGAGCAGTTCTTC.

The table lists this clonotype with a few counts. The chain recombines TRBV15 with TRBJ1-4, with 8 bases that match TRBD1. CDR1 LNHNV and CDR2 YYDKDF come from the germline V gene (reference sequence). V dropped 5 bases and J dropped 4; count of bases not matched to a gene: 6. The CDR3 has 15 residues. The CDR3 region is CATSRQGALNEKLFF. The CDR3, as DNA: TGTGCCACCAGCCGCCAGGGGGCTCTTAATGAAAAACTGTTTTTT.

This clonotype was counted ten times or more. The rearrangement links TRBV6-1 to TRBJ2-3, with a weak D call TRBD2 (5 bases). The CDR3 consists of 13 residues. Trimming cost V 6 bases and J 2 bases, with 9 bases left between them. CDR1 and CDR2 (germline): MNHNS, SASEGT. The CDR3 DNA reads TGTGCCAGCAGACGGGGAGCCACAGATACGCAGTATTTT. Its translation: CASRRGATDTQYF.

This clonotype appeared many times. V and J are TRBV12-3 or TRBV12-4 and TRBJ2-7, with 11 bases matching TRBD2. There are 15 residues in the CDR3. Trimming took 3 bases from V and 2 from J; bases not matched to a gene: 3. The CDR3 DNA is TGTGCCAGCAGTTTCGGGACTAGCGGAGCCTACGAGCAGTACTTC. Its translation: CASSFGTSGAYEQYF.

The chain couples TRBV19 to TRBJ2-2; 13 positions match TRBD2. Germline V lookup: CDR1 LNHDA, CDR2 SQIVND (reference sequence). There are 17 residues in the CDR3. Losses at the gene ends were 6 bases for V and 3 bases for J; bases not matched to a gene: 7. The CDR3: CASSDPGLAGHTGELFF. The CDR3 DNA reads as TGTGCCAGTAGCGATCCGGGACTAGCGGGACACACCGGGGAGCTGTTTTTT.

The chain is built from TRBV6-4 and TRBJ2-3; 8 positions match TRBD1. Germline assignment: CDR1 MRHNA and CDR2 SNTAGT. The CDR3 has 15 amino acids. V gave up 4 bases and J gave up 4 bases; unmatched junction bases: 7. CDR3 nucleotide sequence: TGTGCCAGCAGTGTACAGGGGGATAGTTCAGATACGCAGTATTTT. Translated: CASSVQGDSSDTQYF.

This clonotype has just a few counts. The V and J genes are TRBV30 and TRBJ1-6, with D possibly TRBD1 on 6 matching bases. The CDR3 consists of 16 residues. V was trimmed by 1 base and J by 0 bases, leaving 10 bases between them. Germline V gives CDR1 GTSNPN, CDR2 SVGIG (reference sequence). The DNA for the CDR3 is TGTGCCTGGAGTGCAGACAGGAGCTCCTATAATTCACCCCTCCACTTT. It codes for CAWSADRSSYNSPLHF.

Only a few counts were recorded for this clonotype. The rearrangement joins TRBV7-8 to TRBJ2-7, with a tentative D call TRBD2 (6 bases). The V and J ends lost 5 bases and 1 base respectively, with 15 bases between them. The germline V gene encodes CDR1 SGHVS and CDR2 FQNEAQ. The CDR3 has 15 amino acids. CDR3 amino acids: CASSTDAGGSYEQYF. CDR3 DNA: TGTGCCAGCAGCACAGACGCCGGGGGTTCCTACGAGCAGTACTTC.

This clonotype was found a few times. The rearrangement links TRBV11-2 to TRBJ1-4; 7 nucleotides match TRBD1. The CDR3 loop spans 17 amino acids. Germline trimming cut 4 bases from V and 6 bases from J; bases unmatched to any gene: 14. The germline V gene has CDR1 SGHAT and CDR2 FQNNGV. The CDR3 DNA follows: TGTGCCAGCAGCTCGCTAGAGATGGCAGGGGGGTATGAAAAACTGTTTTTT. Translated: CASSSLEMAGGYEKLFF.

V and J are TRBV7-9 and TRBJ1-2; a weak D match, TRBD1 (5 bases). V was trimmed by 7 bases and J by 4 bases, leaving 13 bases between them. Germline CDR1 SEHNR, CDR2 FQNEAQ (reference sequence). CDR3 length: 13 amino acids. The CDR3 DNA sequence: TGTGCCAGCACGCCCTCAGGGACCTATGGCTACACCTTC. Translating it yields CASTPSGTYGYTF.

Ten or more counts support this clonotype. The chain recombines TRBV6-1 with TRBJ1-5, with D possibly TRBD1 on 5 matching bases. The germline gives CDR1 MNHNS, CDR2 SASEGT. V was pared by 10 bases and J by 2 bases, with 18 bases between. CDR3 length equals 15 residues. Here the CDR3 DNA reads TGTGCCACCCGGGGGGGGGTGGTCGGCAATCAGCCCCAGCATTTT. This gives the protein CATRGGVVGNQPQHF.

This clonotype was seen a few times. This CDR3 reads CASSGGTASTEAFF. The CDR3, as DNA: TGCGCCAGCAGCGGAGGGACAGCGAGCACTGAAGCTTTCTTT. The chain is built from TRBV5-1 and TRBJ1-1, with TRBD1 matching 7 bases. V lost 4 bases to trimming and J lost 4 bases; unmatched junction nucleotides: 7. CDR1 is SGHRS, CDR2 YFSETQ, per germline. CDR3 length: 14 residues.

The V and J genes are TRBV27 and TRBJ2-7, with TRBD1 identical over 10 bases. The CDR3 consists of 16 residues. Germline V gene sequence: CDR1 MNHEY, CDR2 SMNVEV (reference sequence). V was clipped by 4 bases and J by 0 bases; unmatched bases: 6. CDR3 in DNA: TGTGCCAGCAGTTCTTCCGGGACAGGGGCCTCCTACGAGCAGTACTTC. This gives the protein CASSSSGTGASYEQYF.

In this sample, this clonotype turned up many times. The CDR3 region is CAIRAVGNEQFF. The DNA for the CDR3 is TGTGCCATCAGGGCGGTCGGCAATGAGCAGTTCTTC. V usage is TRBV10-3 and J usage is TRBJ2-1, with no clear D. This CDR3 contains 12 residues. The V end lost 6 bases, the J end lost 6 bases, and 9 bases lay between the germline ends. The germline gives CDR1 ENHRY, CDR2 SYGVKD.

The CDR3 nucleotides read TGTGCCAGCAGCGAGACAGGGTTCGGGGCCAACGTCCTGACTTTC. It yields the protein CASSETGFGANVLTF. The chain uses TRBV9 and TRBJ2-6, with 7 bases identical to TRBD1. J lost 4 bases, V lost 3 bases, and 4 bases had no gene match. CDR3 length: 15 residues. Germline V gene data show CDR1 as SGDLS and CDR2 as YYNGEE.

As concerns this clonotype: Possible read error: a much larger clone is one base away. This rearrangement joins TRBV7-2 to TRBJ2-7; a weak D match, TRBD2 (6 bases). With 1 base removed from V and 6 bases from J, the gap between germline ends came to 13 bases. CDR1 and CDR2 from the germline V gene are SGHTA and FQGNSA. The CDR3 has 14 residues. The CDR3 nucleotides are TGTGCCAGCAGCTTAGGGTCGGGGGTCTGCGAGCAGTACTTC. It specifies CASSLGSGVCEQYF.

This clonotype was observed a few times. The chain links TRBV7-3 to TRBJ1-2; no definite D call. Deletions cut 4 bases from V and 6 bases from J, with 12 bases between. The V gene's germline CDR1 is SGHTA and CDR2 FQGTGA. The CDR3 sequence is 13 residues long. This CDR3 reads CASSSGIPHGYTF. DNA for the CDR3: TGTGCCAGCAGCTCTGGAATTCCCCATGGCTACACCTTC.

This clonotype was detected many times. The chain carries TRBV10-2 and TRBJ2-1; D is undetermined. Germline assignment: CDR1 WSHSY and CDR2 SAAADI. CDR3 size: 18 residues. V lost 0 bases and J lost 0, with 15 bases in between. The CDR3 loop is CASSESSLTELSYNEQFF. The CDR3 nucleotides are TGCGCCAGCAGTGAGTCAAGTCTTACGGAACTCTCCTACAATGAGCAGTTCTTC.

There are many counts of this clonotype. This rearrangement joins TRBV5-1 to TRBJ2-3; D not resolved. V lost 7 bases, J lost 1 base, and 19 bases lay in between. This CDR3 has 16 residues. Germline CDR1 and CDR2: SGHRS and YFSETQ. The CDR3, as DNA: TGCGCCAGCTCAACCAGGAGCAGCCAGGGCACAGATACGCAGTATTTT. Amino acids: CASSTRSSQGTDTQYF.

This clonotype was seen a few times. The chain has TRBV7-2 and TRBJ2-2; 7 bases agree with TRBD1. Germline V gives CDR1 SGHTA, CDR2 FQGNSA. The CDR3 is made up of 14 amino acids. J gave up 8 bases and V 4 bases, and 7 bases lay outside the gene matches. The CDR3 DNA reads TGTGCCAGCAGCTCCGACAGGGTAGTGGGGGAGCTGTTTTTT. Amino acid sequence: CASSSDRVVGELFF.

This sequence joins TRBV5-1 and TRBJ1-2; D gene uncertain. Trimming shortened V by 2 bases and J by 1 base, and 6 bases separated the two germline ends. Germline V gene sequence: CDR1 SGHRS, CDR2 YFSETQ. The CDR3 runs 13 residues. The CDR3 DNA sequence: TGCGCCAGCAGCTTCGACATTAACTATGGCTACACCTTC. Its protein is CASSFDINYGYTF.

Comments on this clonotype: A read error may explain this, as a much larger clone is one base away. V is TRBV12-3 or TRBV12-4 and J is TRBJ2-5; the D is unclear. Trimming took off 3 bases at V and 5 bases at J, with 7 bases between the two ends. The CDR3 contains 12 residues. The CDR3 region has the DNA TGTGCCAGCAGTTTTTTGCGGGAGACCCAGTACTTC. Its translation is CASSFLRETQYF.